The present entry profiles one T cell receptor (beta chain) with its context. Its specific antigen is unknown. Base qualities were left out, and no much larger clone turns up one base away. The sample is drawn from a study of identical twins (dated by TCRdb to the mid-2010s). About the investigation overall: To test whether fetal clonotypes persist, this study deep-sequenced TCR alpha and beta repertoires from monozygotic twins, from unrelated adults of various ages, and from cord blood. Replicate twin experiments were performed at different times using different library preparation protocols to rule out contamination. On the study overall, not on this receptor specifically: Compared with coincidental sharing between unrelated individuals, out-of-frame TCR alpha sequences shared between twins had an excess of sequences with low generation probability. The excess sharing between twins in beta out-of-frame sequences was weaker because fewer shared sequences reduced the signal-to-noise ratio. Zero-insertion analyses could be partly confounded by invariant T cells such as MAIT and iNKT, though diverse VJ usage argued against such confounding for most clonotypes. Recombination models systematically underestimated out-of-frame TCR alpha sharing in monozygotic twins but agreed with sharing between unrelated individuals. Because the same donors could not be followed over many years, the conclusions depended on cross-sectional statistical analysis. Abundant cord blood beta clonotypes had fewer insertions, young adult naive repertoires showed a similar but weaker trend, and memory repertoires showed no such trend.

Library preparation employed 5' RACE. The instrument was an Illumina HiSeq 2000. Template switching added a universal primer binding site, and the final cDNA carried a unique molecular identifier that allowed TCR cDNA molecules to be counted accurately. Specific primers in the conserved constant-segment region were used to synthesize first-strand cDNA for TCR alpha and beta chains. To control for contamination, every cDNA library was double barcoded, receiving both a SMART-Mk sample barcode and Illumina barcodes. TruSeq adapter sequences, together with Illumina sample barcodes, were added in two successive PCR steps. Sequencing of the TCR alpha and beta cDNA libraries was done on the Illumina HiSeq platform using custom primers. Processing in the source paper ran as follows. Raw reads were processed with MiGEC to extract unique molecular identifiers, and MiXCR was used to determine CDR3 positions. Recombination models were inferred per individual with the repgenHMM and IGoR tools using an EM algorithm. Shared clonotype analysis was performed with the tcR package in R, normalizing sharing by the product of cloneset sizes. To study raw recombination free of thymic and clonal selection effects, out-of-frame nonproductive sequences were analyzed. The public reads were quality trimmed at Q25 with fastp and then assembled into clones with MiXCR by TCRdb, keeping productive beta chains. Every distinct CDR3 protein forms one entry, paired with its most common genes and DNA. TCRdb, not the authors, supplied the V and J calls. The sample records under 300,000 distinct CDR3 sequences, roughly 13% of which are singletons. The ten largest clonotypes hold approximately 9.3% of the sample.

Every donor was a healthy Caucasian. Miltenyi CD45RO+ enrichment and human naive T-cell isolation kits were used to isolate memory (CD45RO+) and naive T cells from PBMC. CDR1 and CDR2, looked up from the germline V gene, are SGHAT and FQNNGV. V and J are trimmed by 4 bases and 4 bases, and the gene matches miss 6 bases of the junction. Including cysteine and phenylalanine, the CDR3 has 15 amino acids. Kept here is only the CDR3 DNA, which spans 45 bases and is read in frame from base 1. Recombination connected TRBV11-2 to TRBJ2-5; TRBD2 lines up with 10 middle nucleotides. The sample consisted of memory (CD45RO+) T cells sorted from blood. The intended sense of this specimen's cell subset or site label: CD45RO+ enriched T cells. This receptor was obtained from a woman under 30 in good health. The DNA sequence is as follows: TGTGCCAGCAGCTCAGCAGCGGGAGGGGGAGAGACCCAGTACTTC. It translates as CASSSAAGGGETQYF.